This TCR beta chain was captured by sequencing in a study of blood T cell repertoires in COVID-19. Overall study context: Sites in the United States, Italy and Spain provided acute and convalescent COVID-19 samples. PBMCs, B-cell-depleted T cells, or T cells provided the cDNA or gDNA that made up the material.

Per the original methods: How many nucleated cells were present was estimated from reference gene primer amplification. Assay: immunoSEQ multiplex PCR; the TCRdb copy retains only in-frame clones and omits some. V and J calls and clone size are those listed in that table; D and trimming were worked out from the DNA. Of around 13,000 clones in the sample, approximately 86% were seen once. This CDR3 comprises 14 residues. Germline loops: CDR1 SGHDT, CDR2 YYEEEE. The V end was cut by 2 bases, the J end by 0 bases, with 9 bases between. This chain links TRBV5-6 with TRBJ2-7, with unresolved D. The sample taken for sequencing was peripheral blood. The sequence came from a man older than 75 with acute or convalescent COVID-19. The chain's CDR3 is CASSFEPTSYEQYF. In DNA form, the CDR3 reads TGTGCCAGCAGCTTCGAACCTACCTCCTACGAGCAGTACTTC.